A selection of T cell receptor beta chains follows, all from one sample in a study of cytomegalovirus exposure and HLA in healthy donors. The table came from immunoSEQ multiplex PCR; TCRdb's copy has only in-frame clones and leaves some out. The sample has about 170,000 clones; around three quarters are singletons. The sequenced sample consisted of PBMCs. Receptors were obtained from a woman aged 25-40 years in good health and CMV-seropositive. CDR3s include the opening cysteine and the closing phenylalanine or tryptophan. Each record gives: CDR3 protein, CDR3 DNA, V gene, D gene, J gene, clone size. The D gene is left open where the match is weak. Clone size, where shown, is once, few, many, or a class for clones that have expanded.

CASSFPLALNTEAFF | TGTGCCAGCAGTTTCCCCCTGGCCTTGAACACTGAAGCTTTCTTT | TRBV28 | . | TRBJ1-1 | .
CASSVGPSGTEAFF | TGTGCCAGCAGCGTAGGGCCCTCGGGGACTGAAGCTTTCTTT | TRBV9 | . | TRBJ1-1 | once
CASSVGGQDSNQPQHF | TGTGCCAGCAGCGTAGGGGGACAAGATAGCAATCAGCCCCAGCATTTT | TRBV9 | . | TRBJ1-5 | .
CASTVSPSTDTQYF | TGTGCCAGTACGGTTTCTCCTAGCACAGATACGCAGTATTTT | TRBV19 | . | TRBJ2-3 | .
CASSYLGVYGYTF | TGTGCCAGCAGTTACCTAGGGGTCTATGGCTACACCTTC | TRBV6-5 | . | TRBJ1-2 | few
CASSPSGANVLTF | TGTGCCAGCAGTCCATCTGGGGCCAACGTCCTGACTTTC | TRBV27 | . | TRBJ2-6 | few
CASRMGRGFTEAFF | TGTGCCAGCAGGATGGGGCGGGGCTTCACTGAAGCTTTCTTT | TRBV27 | . | TRBJ1-1 | .
CASSADSQETQYF | TGTGCCAGCAGCGCCGACAGTCAAGAGACCCAGTACTTC | TRBV9 | . | TRBJ2-5 | .
CASSVRRGGYTF | TGTGCCAGCAGCGTCAGGAGGGGAGGCTACACCTTC | TRBV9 | . | TRBJ1-2 | once
CASSGRQVSSGNTIYF | TGTGCCAGCAGCGGGCGACAGGTGTCCTCTGGAAACACCATATATTTT | TRBV9 | . | TRBJ1-3 | .
CASSSWTGGGTDTQYF | TGCGCCAGCAGCTCATGGACAGGGGGCGGCACAGATACGCAGTATTTT | TRBV5-1 | TRBD1 | TRBJ2-3 | .
CASRDSYSMAFTF | TGTGCCAGCAGGGACAGTTACTCTATGGCTTTTACCTTC | TRBV2 | . | TRBJ1-2 | once
CASRRGNSDNEQFF | TGCGCCAGCAGGCGAGGGAATTCAGACAATGAGCAGTTCTTC | TRBV5-1 | . | TRBJ2-1 | .
CASSLGGQGRDQPQHF | TGTGCCAGCAGCTTGGGGGGACAGGGGAGAGATCAGCCCCAGCATTTT | TRBV5-4 | TRBD1 | TRBJ1-5 | .
CASSSGTSRNIQYF | TGTGCCAGCAGCTCCGGGACTAGTAGGAACATTCAGTACTTC | TRBV7-9 | TRBD2 | TRBJ2-4 | few
CASSLAGGLHEQFF | TGTGCCAGCAGCTTAGCGGGGGGTCTACATGAGCAGTTCTTC | TRBV7-2 | . | TRBJ2-1 | .
CASSIGREDGYTF | TGTGCCAGTAGTATTGGTAGGGAGGATGGCTACACCTTC | TRBV19 | . | TRBJ1-2 | .
CASSFKPTSGTSGTVSYEQYF | TGCGCCAGCAGCTTTAAACCTACTTCCGGGACTAGCGGGACTGTCTCCTACGAGCAGTACTTC | TRBV5-1 | TRBD2 | TRBJ2-7 | .
CASSLGQGTNSPLHF | TGTGCCAGCAGCTTAGGACAGGGGACGAATTCACCCCTCCACTTT | TRBV13 | TRBD1 | TRBJ1-6 | few
CASSPDRATDTQYF | TGTGCCAGCAGTCCAGACAGGGCGACAGATACGCAGTATTTT | TRBV28 | TRBD1 | TRBJ2-3 | .
CASSPMGRSGETQYF | TGTGCCAGCAGCCCCATGGGTAGGAGCGGGGAGACCCAGTACTTC | TRBV5-6 | . | TRBJ2-5 | .
CASSHRGGSYNSPLHF | TGTGCCAGCAGCCATAGAGGGGGCTCCTATAATTCACCCCTCCACTTT | TRBV7-8 | . | TRBJ1-6 | .
CASSERFREKLFF | TGCGCCAGCAGTGAAAGATTTCGGGAAAAACTGTTTTTT | TRBV5-1 | . | TRBJ1-4 | .
CASSSGLGGINYGYTF | TGTGCCAGCAGTTCCGGCCTCGGGGGGATCAACTATGGCTACACCTTC | TRBV28 | . | TRBJ1-2 | .
CASSLGSDRGSGNTIYF | TGTGCCAGCAGCTTAGGAAGTGACAGGGGTTCTGGAAACACCATATATTTT | TRBV7-2 | TRBD1 | TRBJ1-3 | .
CASSATGPAYNEQFF | TGTGCCAGCAGCGCAACAGGGCCGGCCTACAATGAGCAGTTCTTC | TRBV9 | . | TRBJ2-1 | .
CASSLYRRGTEAFF | TGTGCCAGCAGTCTCTATAGAAGGGGCACTGAAGCTTTCTTT | TRBV27 | . | TRBJ1-1 | .
CASKGTSGRSSYEQYF | TGTGCCAGCAAAGGGACTAGCGGGAGGAGCTCCTACGAGCAGTACTTC | TRBV2 | TRBD2 | TRBJ2-7 | .
CASTFTGYEQYF | TGTGCCAGCACCTTCACAGGGTACGAGCAGTACTTC | TRBV6-6 | . | TRBJ2-7 | .
CAISRGGDRTEAFF | TGTGCCATCTCCCGAGGGGGGGATCGCACTGAAGCTTTCTTT | TRBV10-3 | . | TRBJ1-1 | .
CASSFPGVSGYTF | TGTGCCAGCAGCTTTCCGGGGGTTTCCGGCTACACCTTC | TRBV7-2 | . | TRBJ1-2 | .
CASSQEGREGNPYGYTF | TGCGCCAGCAGCCAAGAAGGGCGGGAGGGGAACCCCTATGGCTACACCTTC | TRBV4-1 | . | TRBJ1-2 | .
CAISEGQIYGYTF | TGTGCCATCAGTGAGGGACAGATCTATGGCTACACCTTC | TRBV10-3 | . | TRBJ1-2 | .
CASSLGQYMDGYTF | TGTGCCAGCTCACTGGGACAGTACATGGACGGCTACACCTTC | TRBV18 | TRBD1 | TRBJ1-2 | once
CASSQELTKGGTEAFF | TGCGCCAGCAGCCAAGAACTCACGAAGGGAGGTACTGAAGCTTTCTTT | TRBV4-3 | . | TRBJ1-1 | .
CASSLDGRRTEAFF | TGCGCCAGCAGCTTGGATGGCCGGCGGACTGAAGCTTTCTTT | TRBV5-1 | . | TRBJ1-1 | .
CASSLTFRTALNEKLFF | TGTGCCAGCAGCTTAACGTTTCGGACAGCTCTTAATGAAAAACTGTTTTTT | TRBV7-9 | . | TRBJ1-4 | .
CASSHGQTGELFF | TGCGCCAGCAGCCACGGTCAAACCGGGGAGCTGTTTTTT | TRBV4-1 | . | TRBJ2-2 | .
CASSFQFADTQYF | TGTGCCAGCAGCTTCCAGTTTGCAGATACGCAGTATTTT | TRBV7-2 | . | TRBJ2-3 | .
CAWNNGQGGFF | TGTGCCTGGAATAACGGACAGGGCGGTTTCTTT | TRBV30 | TRBD1 | TRBJ1-1 | .
CASSSASGGIDNEQFF | TGTGCCAGCAGCTCGGCTAGCGGGGGGATAGACAATGAGCAGTTCTTC | TRBV7-9 | TRBD2 | TRBJ2-1 | .